This note documents a single T cell receptor beta chain sequence. Trimming left V 6 bases short and J 3 bases short, with 12 bases between. This CDR3 region has 13 residues. Germline V gene sequence: CDR1 WSHSY, CDR2 SAAADI. Primers: 60 Vbeta forward and 13 Jbeta reverse. The method was immunoSEQ multiplex PCR; TCRdb's version includes in-frame clones alone and lacks a portion of them. Of some 140,000 clones in the sample, about 79% were seen once. The sample originates from a study of cytomegalovirus exposure and HLA in healthy donors. The material sequenced was PBMCs. This clonotype was obtained from a female donor in good health and CMV-seropositive. The J gene is TRBJ2-7, the V gene TRBV10-2, with D tentatively TRBD1 (6 bases). CDR3 in amino acids: CASRKQGGYEQYF. Here the CDR3 DNA reads TGCGCCAGCAGAAAACAAGGGGGCTACGAGCAGTACTTC.